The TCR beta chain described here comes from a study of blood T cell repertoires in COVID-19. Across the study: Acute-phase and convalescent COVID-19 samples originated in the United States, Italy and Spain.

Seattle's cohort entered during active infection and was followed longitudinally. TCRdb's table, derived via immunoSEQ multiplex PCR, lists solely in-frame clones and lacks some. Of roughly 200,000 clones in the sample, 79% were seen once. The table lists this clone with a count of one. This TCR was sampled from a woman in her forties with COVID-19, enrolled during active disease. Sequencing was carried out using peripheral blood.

Written as DNA, the CDR3 is TGTGCCAGCAGCAAACCGGGACAGGGGTCGCCCGAGCAGTACTTC. Its protein is CASSKPGQGSPEQYF. The chain is built from TRBV7-2 and TRBJ2-7; 10 bases are a match to TRBD1. This CDR3 is 15 amino acids long. CDR1 is SGHTA, CDR2 FQGNSA, per germline. V shed 5 bases, J shed 6 bases, and the junction held 10 bases outside the gene matches.